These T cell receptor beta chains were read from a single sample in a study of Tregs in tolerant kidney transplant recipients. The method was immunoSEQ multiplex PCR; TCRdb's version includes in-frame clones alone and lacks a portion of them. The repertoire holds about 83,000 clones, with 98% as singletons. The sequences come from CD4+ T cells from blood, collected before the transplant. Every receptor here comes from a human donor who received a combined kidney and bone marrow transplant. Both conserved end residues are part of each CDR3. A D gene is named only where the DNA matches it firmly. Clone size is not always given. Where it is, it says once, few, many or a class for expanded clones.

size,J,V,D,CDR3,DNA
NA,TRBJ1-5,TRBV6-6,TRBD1,CASRHRQGNQPQHF,TGTGCCAGCAGACACCGACAGGGTAATCAGCCCCAGCATTTT
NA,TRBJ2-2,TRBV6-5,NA,CASQWSTGELFF,TGTGCCAGCCAGTGGAGTACCGGGGAGCTGTTTTTT
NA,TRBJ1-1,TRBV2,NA,CASIPGQPNTEAFF,TGTGCCAGCATTCCGGGACAACCGAACACTGAAGCTTTCTTT
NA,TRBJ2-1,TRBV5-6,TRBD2,CASSLAYTSGYSNEQFF,TGTGCCAGCAGCTTGGCCTACACTAGCGGATACTCCAATGAGCAGTTCTTC
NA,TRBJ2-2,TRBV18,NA,CASSPLGQNTGELFF,TGTGCCAGCTCACCACTGGGACAGAACACCGGGGAGCTGTTTTTT
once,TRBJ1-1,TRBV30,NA,CAWSVFRVNTEAFF,TGTGCCTGGAGTGTATTCCGGGTGAACACTGAAGCTTTCTTT
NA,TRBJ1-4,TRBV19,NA,CASSGYRVGEKLFF,TGTGCCAGTAGTGGTTACAGGGTCGGTGAAAAACTGTTTTTT
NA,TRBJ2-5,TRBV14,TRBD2,CASSLRLAGGYETQYF,TGTGCCAGCAGCCTCCGACTAGCGGGAGGGTATGAGACCCAGTACTTC
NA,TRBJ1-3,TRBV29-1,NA,CSGSSGVGNTIYF,TGCAGCGGGTCCTCGGGGGTAGGAAACACCATATATTTT
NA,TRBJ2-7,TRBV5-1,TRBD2,CASSARLAGSTYEQYF,TGCGCCAGCAGCGCGCGACTAGCGGGGTCCACCTACGAGCAGTACTTC
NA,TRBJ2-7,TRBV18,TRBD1,CASSPPDRNMYYEQYF,TGTGCCAGCTCACCACCGGACAGGAACATGTACTACGAGCAGTACTTC
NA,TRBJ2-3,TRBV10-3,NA,CAIREPGLATDTQYF,TGTGCCATCAGGGAACCGGGATTAGCGACGGATACGCAGTATTTT
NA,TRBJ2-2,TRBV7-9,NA,CASSDLLRGGFRTGELFF,TGTGCCAGCAGCGACCTCCTACGTGGGGGGTTTCGCACCGGGGAGCTGTTTTTT
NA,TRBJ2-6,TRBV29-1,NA,CSVEQETFSGANVLTF,TGCAGCGTTGAGCAGGAAACCTTCTCTGGGGCCAACGTCCTGACTTTC
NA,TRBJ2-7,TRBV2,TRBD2,CASSDGGVGSYEQYF,TGTGCCAGCAGTGATGGGGGGGTTGGCTCCTACGAGCAGTACTTC
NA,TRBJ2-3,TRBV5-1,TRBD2,CASSLGLAGDTQYF,TGCGCCAGCAGCTTAGGACTAGCGGGGGATACGCAGTATTTT
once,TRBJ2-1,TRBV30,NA,CAWSTIAHNEQFF,TGTGCCTGGAGTACAATCGCCCACAATGAGCAGTTCTTC
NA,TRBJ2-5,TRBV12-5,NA,CASGSPSEETQYF,TGTGCTAGTGGTTCCCCTAGCGAGGAGACCCAGTACTTC
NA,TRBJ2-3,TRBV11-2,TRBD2,CASSLELAGGRDTQYF,TGTGCCAGCAGCTTAGAGCTAGCGGGGGGTAGAGATACGCAGTATTTT
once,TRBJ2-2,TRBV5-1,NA,CASRNWRVEDGGELFF,TGCGCCAGCAGGAATTGGCGGGTGGAGGACGGCGGGGAGCTGTTTTTT
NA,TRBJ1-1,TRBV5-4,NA,CASSLIGQLMNTEAFF,TGTGCCAGCAGCTTGATAGGACAGCTAATGAACACTGAAGCTTTCTTT
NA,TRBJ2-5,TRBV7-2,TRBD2,CASSFAPLLAGFQETQYF,TGTGCCAGCAGCTTCGCTCCTTTACTAGCGGGGTTCCAAGAGACCCAGTACTTC
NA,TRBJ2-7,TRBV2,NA,CASSVSSYEQYF,TGTGCCAGCAGTGTGAGCTCCTACGAGCAGTACTTC
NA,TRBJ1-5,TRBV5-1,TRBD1,CASSLTQGDQPQHF,TGCGCCAGCAGCTTAACACAGGGGGATCAGCCCCAGCATTTT
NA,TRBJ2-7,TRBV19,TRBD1,CASSRGRGQSSYEQYF,TGTGCCAGTAGTAGGGGACGGGGACAGAGCTCCTACGAGCAGTACTTC
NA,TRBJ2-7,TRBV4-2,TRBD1,CASSARDSSYEQYF,TGTGCCAGCAGCGCCCGGGACAGCTCCTACGAGCAGTACTTC
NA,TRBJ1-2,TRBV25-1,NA,CASSTGGRYGYTF,TGTGCCAGCTCGACAGGTGGGCGCTATGGCTACACCTTC
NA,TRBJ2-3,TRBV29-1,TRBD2,CSVGGLAGGSTDTQYF,TGCAGCGTTGGCGGGCTAGCGGGAGGGAGCACAGATACGCAGTATTTT
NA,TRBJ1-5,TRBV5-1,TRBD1,CASSLEAGGTYQPQHF,TGCGCCAGCAGCTTGGAGGCAGGGGGCACTTATCAGCCCCAGCATTTT
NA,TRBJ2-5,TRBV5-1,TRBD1,CASGAQGALETQYF,TGCGCCAGCGGGGCACAGGGGGCTTTGGAGACCCAGTACTTC
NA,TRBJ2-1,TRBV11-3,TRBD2,CASKRFGLADNEQFF,TGTGCCAGCAAAAGATTCGGACTAGCGGACAATGAGCAGTTCTTC
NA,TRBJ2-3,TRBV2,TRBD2,CASSRLAGVTDTQYF,TGTGCCAGCAGTAGACTAGCGGGAGTAACAGATACGCAGTATTTT
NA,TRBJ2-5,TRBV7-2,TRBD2,CASSLWAGGGETQYF,TGTGCCAGCAGCTTATGGGCGGGGGGAGGAGAGACCCAGTACTTC
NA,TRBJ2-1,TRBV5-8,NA,CASSLAHSLGNEQFF,TGTGCCAGCAGCTTGGCACACTCCCTAGGCAATGAGCAGTTCTTC
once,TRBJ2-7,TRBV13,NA,CASSSVRATYEQYF,TGTGCCAGCAGCAGCGTGAGAGCTACCTACGAGCAGTACTTC
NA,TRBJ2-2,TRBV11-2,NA,CASSLAGALAGELFF,TGTGCCAGCAGCTTAGCGGGAGCCCTCGCCGGGGAGCTGTTTTTT
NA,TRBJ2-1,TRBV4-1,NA,CASSRGHSYNEQFF,TGCGCCAGCTCTAGGGGCCACTCCTACAATGAGCAGTTCTTC
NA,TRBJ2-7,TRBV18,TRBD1,CASSPRQGSSYEQYF,TGTGCCAGCTCACCCCGACAGGGTAGCTCCTACGAGCAGTACTTC
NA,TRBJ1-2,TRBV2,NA,CARQKNYGYTF,TGTGCCAGACAGAAAAACTATGGCTACACCTTC
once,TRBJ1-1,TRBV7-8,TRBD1,CASSSFSGGSITEAFF,TGTGCCAGCAGCTCCTTTTCAGGGGGAAGTATCACTGAAGCTTTCTTT